The 2 T cell receptor beta chains reported below all come from one sample, sequenced in a study of cytomegalovirus exposure and HLA in healthy donors. Use of 60 Vbeta and 13 Jbeta primers characterized the PCR. Libraries were prepared by immunoSEQ multiplex PCR; TCRdb keeps only in-frame clonotypes and omits some of them. The profile shows some 90,000 clones, 65% to 85% of them singletons. The sample taken for sequencing was PBMCs. These receptors all stem from a woman aged 70 to 79 in good health and CMV-seropositive.

This clone was observed many times. This sample also contains other DNA sequences that code for the same CDR3. CDR3 region: CASSSGQGLYGYTF. The CDR3 DNA reads as TGTGCCAGCAGCTCCGGACAGGGCCTCTATGGCTACACCTTC. The V and J genes are TRBV11-2 and TRBJ1-2, with TRBD1 identical over 8 bases. Unmatched junction bases numbered 5, after V lost 4 bases and J lost 4 bases. CDR3 length: 14 residues. CDR1 and CDR2 from the germline V gene are SGHAT and FQNNGV.

As concerns this clone: One junction end disagrees with the germline gene, perhaps due to a read error. The DNA for the CDR3 is TGTGCTAGCAGCCCCTGGGGCAGGGGGGACACCGGGGAGCTGTTTTTT. It is translated as CASSPWGRGDTGELFF. The chain carries TRBV7-7 and TRBJ2-2; possible D gene TRBD1, 7 bases. Germline values: CDR1 SSHAT, CDR2 FNYEAQ (reference sequence). The CDR3 loop spans 16 amino acids.